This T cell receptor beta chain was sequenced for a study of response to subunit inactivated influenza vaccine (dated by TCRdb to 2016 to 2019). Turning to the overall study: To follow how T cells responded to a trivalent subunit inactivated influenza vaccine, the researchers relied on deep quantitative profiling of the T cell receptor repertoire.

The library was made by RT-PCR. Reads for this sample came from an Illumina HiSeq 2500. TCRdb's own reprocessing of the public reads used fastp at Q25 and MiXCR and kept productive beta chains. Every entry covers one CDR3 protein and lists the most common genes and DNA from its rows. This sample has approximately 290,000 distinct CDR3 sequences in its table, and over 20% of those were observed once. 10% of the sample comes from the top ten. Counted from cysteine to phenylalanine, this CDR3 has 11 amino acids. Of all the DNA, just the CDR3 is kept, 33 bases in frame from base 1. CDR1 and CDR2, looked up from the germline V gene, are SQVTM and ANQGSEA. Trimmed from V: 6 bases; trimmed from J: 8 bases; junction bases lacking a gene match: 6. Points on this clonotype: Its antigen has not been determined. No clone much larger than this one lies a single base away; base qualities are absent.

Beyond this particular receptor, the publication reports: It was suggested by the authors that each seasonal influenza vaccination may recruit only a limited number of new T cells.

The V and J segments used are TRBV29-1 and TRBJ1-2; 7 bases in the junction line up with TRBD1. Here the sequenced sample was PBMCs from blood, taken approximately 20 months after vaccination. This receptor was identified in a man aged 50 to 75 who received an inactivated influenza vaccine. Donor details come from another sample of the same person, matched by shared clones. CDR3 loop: CSVTGASGYTF. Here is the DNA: TGCAGCGTAACAGGGGCCTCCGGCTACACCTTC.